This T cell receptor (beta chain) was recovered during a study of T cell responses to AZD1222 COVID-19 vaccine. Per the germline V gene, CDR1 is SGDLS and CDR2 is YYNGEE. This CDR3 contains 13 residues. V gave up 0 bases and J gave up 6 bases, with 9 bases separating them. Clones were read by immunoSEQ multiplex PCR, and TCRdb kept only the in-frame ones, dropping some. The sample has roughly 150,000 clones; roughly nine tenths are singletons. This chain joins TRBV9 and TRBJ1-1; no reliable D call. The material was peripheral blood, obtained on day 0 of AZD1222 vaccination. The sequence was obtained from an adult in good health. CDR3 sequence (DNA): TGTGCCAGCAGCGTAGCTACCGGGGCTGAAGCTTTCTTT. It yields the protein CASSVATGAEAFF.